The present T cell receptor (beta chain) was sequenced within a study of blood T cell repertoires in COVID-19. About the study: In each case, the material was cDNA or gDNA derived from T cells, B-cell-depleted T cells, or PBMCs.

This CDR3 comprises 16 residues. Germline V CDR1 and CDR2: MDHEN, SYDVKM. Trimming stripped 6 bases from V and 7 bases from J, with 22 bases between. Profiling relied on immunoSEQ multiplex PCR, and the TCRdb table lists in-frame clones only, not all of them. The top ten clones hold roughly 4.2% of a sample with tens of thousands of clones, roughly 80% of them seen once. The sample taken for sequencing was peripheral blood. The source is a woman in her forties or fifties with acute or convalescent COVID-19. This chain links TRBV28 with TRBJ2-1; tentative D call: TRBD1 (6 bases). The CDR3 nucleotides read TGTGCCAGCAGCCAGGACAGTTTTGTTGCCGGGAATGAGCAGTTCTTC. Translating it yields CASSQDSFVAGNEQFF.